This entry lists 14 T cell receptor beta chains sequenced from one sample in a study of a mutant IDH1 vaccine in newly diagnosed glioma. Generated by immunoSEQ multiplex PCR, the TCRdb table keeps only in-frame clones and is missing some. The sample has about 59,000 clones, less than 90% seen once. Their antigens are not known. Time point of the sample: week 47, end of study. In the vaccine, a single dose held 300 ug of the mutant IDH1 20-mer peptide, along with topical imiquimod. The sample consisted of PBMCs, taken from a glioma patient whose treatment included an IDH1 peptide vaccine. All receptors come from a man aged 25 to 40 with glioma.

The CDR3 here is CASSPGQGYYEQYF. In DNA, the CDR3 is TGCGCCAGCAGTCCGGGACAGGGGTATTACGAGCAGTACTTC. The rearrangement links TRBV5-1 to TRBJ2-7; TRBD1 aligns across 10 bases. V dropped 5 bases and J dropped 4; count of bases not matched to a gene: 6. Germline assignment: CDR1 SGHRS and CDR2 YFSETQ. This CDR3 spans 14 amino acids.

The chain is built from TRBV30 and TRBJ1-2; D is undetermined. CDR3 length equals 12 residues. V was trimmed by 7 bases and J by 9 bases, leaving 18 bases between them. Germline CDR1 GTSNPN, CDR2 SVGIG (reference sequence). The CDR3 DNA sequence: TGTGCCTTCCTTCCTGCGGGAGTAAGCTACACCTTC. This codes for CAFLPAGVSYTF.

The chain couples TRBV7-8 to TRBJ1-1; tentative D call: TRBD1 (5 bases). V was clipped by 3 bases and J by 2 bases, with 19 bases between them. The CDR3 consists of 17 residues. CDR1 and CDR2 from the germline V gene are SGHVS and FQNEAQ. The CDR3 here is CASSFFPRGQLNTEAFF. Written as DNA, the CDR3 is TGTGCCAGCAGCTTCTTCCCACGGGGCCAGCTCAACACTGAAGCTTTCTTT.

The chain employs TRBV18 and TRBJ1-5; D possibly corresponds to TRBD1 (5 bases). Germline-derived CDR1 and CDR2 are KGHSH and LQKENI. The CDR3 spans 13 residues. V lost 6 bases and J 8 bases, leaving 14 bases between the germline ends. DNA of the CDR3: TGTGCCAGCTCTCCGGGACGTAGGGAGCCCCAGCATTTT. This encodes CASSPGRREPQHF.

J is TRBJ1-5 and V is TRBV19, with D maybe TRBD1 (5 bases). Germline assignment: CDR1 LNHDA and CDR2 SQIVND (reference sequence). The V and J ends lost 4 bases and 9 bases respectively, with 13 bases between them. The CDR3 consists of 13 residues. CDR3 in amino acids: CASSSPTGGPQHF. CDR3 sequence (DNA): TGTGCCAGTAGTAGCCCGACTGGGGGGCCCCAGCATTTT.

The J gene is TRBJ2-7, the V gene TRBV7-9; D unclear. V lost 0 bases and J lost 4, with 4 bases in between. The germline V gene has CDR1 SEHNR and CDR2 FQNEAQ (reference sequence). This CDR3 is 12 amino acids long. The CDR3 reads CASSLANYEQYF. The CDR3 coding sequence is TGTGCCAGCAGCTTAGCGAATTACGAGCAGTACTTC.

This chain uses TRBV6-1 with TRBJ2-7; D may match TRBD1 or TRBD2 (5 bases each). The CDR3 sequence is 14 residues long. Trimming took 0 bases from V and 4 from J, leaving 10 bases between them. Germline V CDR1 and CDR2: MNHNS, SASEGT. DNA of the CDR3: TGTGCCAGCAGTGAAGCGTGGGGACGGTACGAGCAGTACTTC. It yields the protein CASSEAWGRYEQYF.

The chain uses TRBV7-4 and TRBJ2-3; no reliable D call. Germline CDR1 reads SGHVT; CDR2 reads SQSDAQ. The ends were cut back, 1 base at V and 0 bases at J, with 17 bases in the middle. This CDR3 has 18 amino acids. This CDR3 is CASSLVLCFWVSTDTQYF. CDR3 coding DNA: TGTGCCAGCAGCTTAGTGCTCTGCTTTTGGGTCAGCACAGATACGCAGTATTTT.

This clone was seen only once. The chain is built from TRBV5-1 and TRBJ2-1; D uncertain. CDR1 and CDR2 from the germline V gene are SGHRS and YFSETQ. The CDR3 is 13 amino acids. The V and J ends lost 0 bases and 4 bases respectively, with 5 bases between them. The chain's CDR3 is CASSLDIYNEQFF. The CDR3 DNA follows: TGCGCCAGCAGCTTGGACATATACAATGAGCAGTTCTTC.

DNA of the CDR3: TGTGCCACCAGCAGAGAGGCTAGCGGGGGGTGGTGGGAAAACATTCAGTACTTC. Its protein is CATSREASGGWWENIQYF. The V and J genes are TRBV15 and TRBJ2-4, with TRBD2 matching over 11 bases. CDR1 LNHNV and CDR2 YYDKDF come from the germline V gene (reference sequence). J gave up 5 bases and V 0 bases, and 9 bases lay outside the gene matches. This CDR3 has 18 residues.

The rearrangement links TRBV28 to TRBJ2-1, with D possibly matching TRBD1 (6 bases). Trimming removed 3 bases at V and 12 bases at J, with 9 bases between. This CDR3 is 11 amino acids long. Germline V gene sequence: CDR1 MDHEN, CDR2 SYDVKM. The CDR3 loop is CASSLTRGQFF. The CDR3 DNA is TGTGCCAGCAGTTTGACCAGGGGGCAGTTCTTC. Full variable domain (missing parts from reference TRBV28 and TRBJ2-1): DVKVTQSSRYLVKRTGEKVFLECVQDMDHENMFWYRQDPGLGLRLIYFSYDVKMKEKGDIPEGYSVSREKKERFSLILESASTNQTSMYLCASSLTRGQFFGPGTRLTVL.

The gene calls are TRBV5-1 and TRBJ1-1; D unresolved. Germline assignment: CDR1 SGHRS and CDR2 YFSETQ. There are 16 residues in the CDR3. V lost 0 bases, J lost 1 base, and 13 bases lay in between. For the CDR3, the DNA is TGCGCCAGCAGCTTGGAAGGGAATTTACAGAACACTGAAGCTTTCTTT. Translating it yields CASSLEGNLQNTEAFF.

The chain uses TRBV28 and TRBJ1-4; D unclear. V lost 4 bases and J lost 0, with 9 bases in between. CDR1 is MDHEN and CDR2 is SYDVKM in the germline V gene. The CDR3 has 15 amino acids. The CDR3 DNA reads as TGTGCCAGCAGTTCCCGACCTACAACTAATGAAAAACTGTTTTTT. This encodes CASSSRPTTNEKLFF. The entire variable domain, with the rest obtained from reference TRBV28 and TRBJ1-4, is as follows: DVKVTQSSRYLVKRTGEKVFLECVQDMDHENMFWYRQDPGLGLRLIYFSYDVKMKEKGDIPEGYSVSREKKERFSLILESASTNQTSMYLCASSSRPTTNEKLFFGSGTQLSVL.

This clone has just one count. CDR3 loop: CASSMARAGDTQYF. The CDR3 DNA reads TGTGCCAGTAGTATGGCCCGGGCCGGGGATACGCAGTATTTT. The J gene is TRBJ2-3, the V gene TRBV19; D gene unclear. The CDR3 is 14 residues long. Germline V gene data show CDR1 as LNHDA and CDR2 as SQIVND (reference sequence). The germline V and J ends were trimmed by 3 bases and 6 bases, with 13 bases remaining between them.